There are many counts of the clone carrying this T cell receptor (beta chain). The sample belongs to a study of T cells in Graves' hyperthyroidism and ophthalmopathy. Germline assignment: CDR1 KGHSH and CDR2 LQKENI. The CDR3 runs to 14 residues. The junction had 8 bases not matched to a gene; V was cut back by 3 bases and J by 10 bases. Using RNA transcripts as the source, TCR beta CDR3 regions were amplified. HTBI primers were used for first-round RT-PCR of the TCR CDR3. In TCRdb, the multiplex PCR reads were re-called with MiXCR into one record per CDR3 protein. In the table there are around 500,000 distinct CDR3 sequences, 14% of which are singletons.

The specimen sequenced was blood. The TCR originated in a woman aged 35 to 49 with Graves' hyperthyroidism. This chain uses TRBV18 with TRBJ2-1, with 8 bases that match TRBD1. The CDR3 bases are TGTGCCAGCTCACCTGGACAGGGATTCGGGGAGCAGTTCTTC. Translating gives CASSPGQGFGEQFF.